The 16 T cell receptor beta chains below all came from one sample that was sequenced in a study of cytomegalovirus exposure and HLA in healthy donors. The primer mix had 60 Vbeta and 13 Jbeta primers. Method: immunoSEQ multiplex PCR; TCRdb's copy keeps in-frame clones and lacks some. The sample includes about 200,000 clones, 76% of them seen just once. The specimen was PBMCs. Source of these receptors: a man younger than 35 in good health and CMV-seronegative.

V and J are TRBV27 and TRBJ2-3; 9 nucleotides line up with TRBD2. Looked up from germline, CDR1 is MNHEY and CDR2 is SMNVEV (reference sequence). The CDR3 has 17 residues. After removal of 5 bases from V and 2 bases from J, the junction contained 11 bases not matched to a gene. CDR3 bases: TGTGCCAGCAGTCCCCTATTAATAGCGGGAGTCACAGATACGCAGTATTTT. Protein: CASSPLLIAGVTDTQYF.

V usage is TRBV2 and J usage is TRBJ2-1; maybe TRBD1 (6 bases). CDR3 size: 15 residues. Trimming removed 3 bases at V and 2 bases at J, with 11 bases between. Germline V CDR1 and CDR2: SNHLY, FYNNEI. The CDR3 bases are TGTGCCAGCAGTGAGGACAGACCGACCTACAATGAGCAGTTCTTC. Protein product: CASSEDRPTYNEQFF.

The chain links TRBV5-5 to TRBJ1-3; D possibly corresponds to TRBD1 (5 bases). Trimming took off 4 bases at V and 9 bases at J, with 23 bases between the two ends. This CDR3 comprises 16 residues. The germline V gene has CDR1 SGHKS and CDR2 YYEKEE (reference sequence). In nucleotides, the CDR3 is TGTGCCAGCAGCCCGGGGGACTCCATCAGGGTCGGCACCATATATTTT. Its protein is CASSPGDSIRVGTIYF.

This clone was seen once. Other DNA sequences within the sample encode an identical CDR3. CDR3 DNA sequence: TGTGCCAGCAGCGTAGGTCAGTACAATGAAAAACTGTTTTTT. Its protein product is CASSVGQYNEKLFF. This chain uses TRBV9 with TRBJ1-4; D not certain. Germline V gives CDR1 SGDLS, CDR2 YYNGEE. The CDR3 is made up of 14 amino acids. V was pared by 0 bases and J by 5 bases, with 8 bases between.

This clone was picked up a small number of times. The chain has TRBV5-1 and TRBJ1-2; D is perhaps TRBD1 (5 bases). Deletions cut 0 bases from V and 8 bases from J, with 14 bases between. The germline V gene encodes CDR1 SGHRS and CDR2 YFSETQ. The CDR3 runs to 14 residues. The CDR3 coding sequence is TGCGCCAGCAGCTTGGGGGGGGGTTTGCAAGGCTACACCTTC. Translating it yields CASSLGGGLQGYTF.

The chain employs TRBV5-1 and TRBJ2-7; possibly TRBD1 for D (5 bases). The CDR3 runs to 16 residues. Germline-derived CDR1 and CDR2 are SGHRS and YFSETQ. The V gene lost 0 bases and the J gene lost 0 bases, with 13 bases spanning the gap. The CDR3 region is CASSLVQVGYSYEQYF. The DNA for the CDR3 is TGCGCCAGCAGCTTGGTACAGGTGGGGTACTCCTACGAGCAGTACTTC.

This sequence joins TRBV30 and TRBJ2-7; TRBD1 aligns across 10 bases. Germline trimming cut 5 bases from V and 4 bases from J; bases unmatched to any gene: 8. This CDR3 is 14 amino acids long. Germline V gene lookup returns CDR1 GTSNPN and CDR2 SVGIG (reference sequence). CDR3 amino acids: CAWASGTGVYEQYF. The DNA of the CDR3 is TGTGCCTGGGCTTCGGGGACAGGGGTATACGAGCAGTACTTC. Full variable domain (remainder filled in from reference TRBV30 and TRBJ2-7): SQTIHQWPATLVQPVGSPLSLECTVEGTSNPNLYWYRQAAGRGLQLLFYSVGIGQISSEVPQNLSASRPQDRQFILSSKKLLLSDSGFYLCAWASGTGVYEQYFGPGTRLTVT.

Only a few counts were recorded for this clone. CDR3 residues: CSVGPGTHLGPTNEKLFF. CDR3 bases: TGCAGCGTTGGTCCCGGGACACATCTCGGGCCAACTAATGAAAAACTGTTTTTT. The rearrangement joins TRBV29-1 to TRBJ1-4, with a weak D call TRBD1 (6 bases). Germline V gene data show CDR1 as SQVTM and CDR2 as ANQGSEA. The V end was cut by 4 bases, the J end by 0 bases, with 21 bases between. The CDR3 contains 18 residues.

This clone was seen a handful of times. The rearrangement uses TRBV5-4 and TRBJ2-1; D unresolved. V was cut by 0 bases and J by 6 bases, with 7 bases left in between. Germline CDR1 SGHNT, CDR2 YYREEE (reference sequence). CDR3 length: 13 amino acids. The CDR3 region is CASSLAASNEQFF. CDR3 bases: TGTGCCAGCAGCTTGGCGGCTAGCAATGAGCAGTTCTTC.

The chain is built from TRBV6-5 and TRBJ2-7, with TRBD2 as a possible D gene (5 bases). Trimming stripped 5 bases from V and 3 bases from J, with 14 bases between. The CDR3 is made up of 14 amino acids. Per the germline V gene, CDR1 is MNHEY and CDR2 is SVGAGI. CDR3 DNA: TGTGCCAGCAGTCTTGGACTGTCGAACTACGAGCAGTACTTC. Residues: CASSLGLSNYEQYF.

This chain joins TRBV11-2 and TRBJ2-1, with D maybe TRBD1 (6 bases). Germline assignment: CDR1 SGHAT and CDR2 FQNNGV. V lost 5 bases to trimming and J lost 4 bases, with 9 bases between them. The CDR3 loop spans 13 amino acids. CDR3 sequence reads: CASSQDRYNEQFF. As DNA, the CDR3 is TGTGCCAGCAGCCAGGACAGATACAATGAGCAGTTCTTC.

CDR3 region: CASSYQREVYEQYF. For the CDR3, the DNA is TGTGCCAGCAGTTACCAGCGGGAGGTCTACGAGCAGTACTTC. The chain uses TRBV6-5 and TRBJ2-7, with 9 nucleotides matching TRBD2. CDR3 length equals 14 residues. The germline V gene has CDR1 MNHEY and CDR2 SVGAGI. The trim removed 2 bases at V and 3 bases at J, leaving 2 bases unmatched.

This chain joins TRBV6-1 and TRBJ2-7, with TRBD1 as a possible D gene (5 bases). CDR3 length: 12 amino acids. Germline V gene data show CDR1 as MNHNS and CDR2 as SASEGT. Trimming removed 9 bases at V and 2 bases at J, with 11 bases between. The CDR3 DNA reads TGTGCCAGTAGGGGTAATGCCTACGAGCAGTACTTC. It yields the protein CASRGNAYEQYF.

This clone was counted between two and nine times. V gene TRBV29-1 combines with J gene TRBJ1-4; D might be TRBD1 (6 bases). The CDR3 is 14 residues long. Germline V gene data show CDR1 as SQVTM and CDR2 as ANQGSEA. Trimming pared 1 base from V and 4 bases from J, leaving 10 bases between. CDR3 sequence (DNA): TGCAGCGTTGAAGGGTCAGGGGATAATGAAAAACTGTTTTTT. It specifies CSVEGSGDNEKLFF.

Comments on this clone: One junction end disagrees with the germline gene, perhaps due to a read error. This chain connects TRBV29-1 to TRBJ1-5; D might be TRBD1 (5 bases). CDR1 is SQVTM and CDR2 is ANQGSEA in the germline V gene. The CDR3 is 14 amino acids. The CDR3: CSVQIQEGNRPQHF. CDR3 coding DNA: TGCAGCGTGCAAATACAGGAAGGCAATCGGCCCCAGCATTTT.

The chain combines TRBV9 with TRBJ1-4, with D hard to call. The CDR3 runs to 13 residues. Germline V lookup: CDR1 SGDLS, CDR2 YYNGEE. V dropped 0 bases and J dropped 8 bases, with 8 bases sitting between them. The CDR3 loop reads CASSVGSGEKLFF. Written as DNA, the CDR3 is TGTGCCAGCAGCGTAGGGTCAGGCGAAAAACTGTTTTTT.